Shown below are 2 T cell receptor beta chains from a single sample sequenced in a study of identical twins. MiXCR, applied by TCRdb to the 5' RACE reads, yields one record per CDR3 protein. The data show a few hundred thousand distinct CDR3 sequences, roughly 15% seen once. These data are also associated with another study on yellow fever vaccine responses in identical twins.

The sample was CD4+ T cells sorted from blood. The origin of the receptors is a woman aged 18-30 years in good health.

This clonotype was recorded at least ten times. The V and J genes are TRBV10-3 and TRBJ2-3, with TRBD2 matching over 9 bases. The CDR3 extends over 16 amino acids. The germline V gene encodes CDR1 ENHRY and CDR2 SYGVKD. The junction had 9 bases not matched to a gene; V was cut back by 3 bases and J by 5 bases. The CDR3, as DNA: TGTGCCATCAGTGAAGCCCCCGGACTAGCGATAGATACGCAGTATTTT. Its translation is CAISEAPGLAIDTQYF.

This clonotype was recorded a few times. The J gene is TRBJ1-5, the V gene TRBV20-1; D gene unclear. V was pared by 6 bases and J by 1 base, with 16 bases between. The CDR3 totals 15 residues. CDR1 DFQATT and CDR2 SNEGSKA come from the germline V gene (reference sequence). Here the CDR3 reads CSALSWEDSNQPQHF. The CDR3 DNA sequence: TGCAGTGCCCTGTCGTGGGAAGACAGCAATCAGCCCCAGCATTTT.